A single sample is the source of the 9 T cell receptor beta chains below, sequenced in a study of OX40 agonist ivuxolimab in advanced cancers. This table comes from immunoSEQ multiplex PCR, and its TCRdb copy is limited to in-frame clones, with some not included. Altogether around 90,000 clones are present, about 90% being singletons, with the ten largest covering about 7.7%. Sequenced material: CD4+ or CD8+ T cells sorted from blood, taken in a trial of the OX40 agonist ivuxolimab. These receptors all stem from an adult with an advanced solid tumor such as melanoma, head and neck, liver or kidney cancer.

This sequence joins TRBV9 and TRBJ2-1; 8 bases line up with TRBD2. CDR1 and CDR2 (germline): SGDLS, YYNGEE. Unmatched junction bases numbered 5, after V lost 3 bases and J lost 6 bases. The CDR3 sequence is 14 residues long. As DNA, the CDR3 is TGTGCCAGCAGCGATAGCGGGAACCCCAATGAGCAGTTCTTC. This sequence encodes CASSDSGNPNEQFF.

The chain couples TRBV6-4 to TRBJ2-2, with D unresolved. Germline CDR1 reads MRHNA; CDR2 reads SNTAGT. V lost 2 bases and J 4 bases, leaving 8 bases between the germline ends. This CDR3 has 14 residues. CDR3 bases: TGTGCCAGCAGTGACCGTTACAGCACCGGGGAGCTGTTTTTT. It translates to CASSDRYSTGELFF.

This clone appeared a few times. This rearrangement joins TRBV2 to TRBJ1-1; no firm D call. The CDR3 consists of 13 residues. CDR1 is SNHLY and CDR2 is FYNNEI in the germline V gene. Trimming cost V 3 bases and J 0 bases, with 5 bases left between them. CDR3 in DNA: TGTGCCAGCAGTGACAACATGAACACTGAAGCTTTCTTT. It specifies CASSDNMNTEAFF.

With regard to this clone: Relative to the germline gene, one junction end is altered; a read error may explain this. The chain is built from TRBV7-7 and TRBJ2-7; possibly TRBD1 for D (5 bases). This CDR3 contains 13 residues. CDR1 and CDR2 (germline): SSHAT, FNYEAQ (reference sequence). The CDR3 nucleotides read TGTGCTAGCAGCTTATCTCCAGGGCGCGAGCAGTACTTC. Translating it yields CASSLSPGREQYF.

The chain carries TRBV11-2 and TRBJ2-7; D perhaps matches TRBD2 (5 bases). Germline V gene lookup returns CDR1 SGHAT and CDR2 FQNNGV. The CDR3 spans 15 residues. Trimming took off 1 base at V and 2 bases at J, with 12 bases between the two ends. The CDR3 bases are TGTGCCAGCAGCTTAGTGGGAGCACTAACCTACGAGCAGTACTTC. Protein sequence: CASSLVGALTYEQYF. The full variable domain, with the rest looked up from reference TRBV11-2 and TRBJ2-7, is EAGVAQSPRYKIIEKRQSVAFWCNPISGHATLYWYQQILGQGPKLLIQFQNNGVVDDSQLPKDRFSAERLKGVDSTLKIQPAKLEDSAVYLCASSLVGALTYEQYFGPGTRLTVT.

Concerning this clone: An end of the junction differs from the germline gene, which may be a read error. The V gene is TRBV11-3, the J gene TRBJ2-2; D remains ambiguous. The CDR3 sequence is 16 residues long. The germline CDR1 and CDR2 sequences are SGHNT and YENEEA. DNA of the CDR3: TGTGCCAACAGCGCCTGGGTTTCGACGAACACCGGGGAGCTGTTTTTT. It codes for CANSAWVSTNTGELFF.

The J gene is TRBJ2-7, the V gene TRBV6-5, with TRBD1 identical over 9 bases. The V gene's germline CDR1 is MNHEY and CDR2 SVGAGI. With V trimmed by 6 bases and J by 6 bases, 6 bases remained unmatched. This CDR3 region has 13 residues. CDR3 nucleotide sequence: TGTGCCAGCAGCTTACAGGGGGCGGGCGAGCAGTACTTC. Translation: CASSLQGAGEQYF.

This clone was picked up one time. V and J are TRBV29-1 and TRBJ2-7, with TRBD2 matching 10 bases. The CDR3 spans 17 residues. V trimming: 6 bases; J trimming: 4 bases; junction bases outside the gene matches: 18. CDR1 is SQVTM and CDR2 is ANQGSEA in the germline V gene. The CDR3 sequence is CSVLPLAGPALSYEQYF. The DNA of the CDR3 is TGCAGCGTACTGCCACTAGCGGGACCCGCCTTGTCATACGAGCAGTACTTC.

The chain couples TRBV5-6 to TRBJ1-2; D is ambiguous. Germline CDR1 and CDR2: SGHDT and YYEEEE. The CDR3 is made up of 14 amino acids. The ends were cut back, 0 bases at V and 4 bases at J, with 10 bases in the middle. Here the CDR3 DNA reads TGTGCCAGCAGCTTGGAAGGCAGCCCCTATGGCTACACCTTC. Translated: CASSLEGSPYGYTF.